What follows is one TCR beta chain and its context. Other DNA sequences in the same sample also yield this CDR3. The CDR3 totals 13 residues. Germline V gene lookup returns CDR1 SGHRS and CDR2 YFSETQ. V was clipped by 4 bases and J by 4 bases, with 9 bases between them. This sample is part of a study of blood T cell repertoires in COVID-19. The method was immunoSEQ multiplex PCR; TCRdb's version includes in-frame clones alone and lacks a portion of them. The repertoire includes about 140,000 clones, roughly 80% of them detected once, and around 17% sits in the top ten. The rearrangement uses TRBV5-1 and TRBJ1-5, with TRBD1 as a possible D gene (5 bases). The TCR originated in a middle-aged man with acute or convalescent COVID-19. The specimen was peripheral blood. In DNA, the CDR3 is TGCGCCAGCAGCCTTCAGGGTAATCAGCCCCAGCATTTT. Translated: CASSLQGNQPQHF.